This T cell receptor beta chain was observed in a study of Graves' ophthalmopathy and Graves' hyperthyroidism. V lost 0 bases to trimming and J lost 2 bases, with 4 bases between them. Germline-derived CDR1 and CDR2 are DFQATT and SNEGSKA (reference sequence). The CDR3 loop spans 12 amino acids. This clonotype was detected ten times or more. Its specificity is unknown. Amplifying from RNA transcripts, the study obtained TCR beta CDR3 regions. The first round was an RT-PCR with HTBI primers, and the second round was a multiplex PCR. MiXCR was run by TCRdb on the multiplex PCR reads, yielding one entry per CDR3 protein. The data contain hundreds of thousands of distinct CDR3 sequences, over 40% of them singletons. Study findings and constraints: Blood also carried most expanded thyroid clonotypes exceeding 0.001 frequency.

The sequencing sample was made of peripheral blood. This receptor was identified in an adult man with Graves' ophthalmopathy. The gene calls are TRBV20-1 and TRBJ1-2; D remains unclear. The CDR3 DNA sequence: TGCAGTGCTAGAGATAACAACTATGGCTACACCTTC. This sequence encodes CSARDNNYGYTF.